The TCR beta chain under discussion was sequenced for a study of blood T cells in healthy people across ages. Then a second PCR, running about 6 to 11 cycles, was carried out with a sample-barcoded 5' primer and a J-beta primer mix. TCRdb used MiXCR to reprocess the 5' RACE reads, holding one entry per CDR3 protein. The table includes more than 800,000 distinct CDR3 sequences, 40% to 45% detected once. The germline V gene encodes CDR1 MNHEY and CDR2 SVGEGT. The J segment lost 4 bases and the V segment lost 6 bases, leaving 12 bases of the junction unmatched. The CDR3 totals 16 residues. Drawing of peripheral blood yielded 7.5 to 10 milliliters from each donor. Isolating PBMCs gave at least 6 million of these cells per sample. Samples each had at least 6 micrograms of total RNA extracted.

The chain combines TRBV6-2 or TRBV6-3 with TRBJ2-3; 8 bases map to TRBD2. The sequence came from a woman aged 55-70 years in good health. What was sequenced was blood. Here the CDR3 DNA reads TGTGCCAGCAGACCCTTGGGAGCGGGAGTCGCAGATACGCAGTATTTT. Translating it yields CASRPLGAGVADTQYF.